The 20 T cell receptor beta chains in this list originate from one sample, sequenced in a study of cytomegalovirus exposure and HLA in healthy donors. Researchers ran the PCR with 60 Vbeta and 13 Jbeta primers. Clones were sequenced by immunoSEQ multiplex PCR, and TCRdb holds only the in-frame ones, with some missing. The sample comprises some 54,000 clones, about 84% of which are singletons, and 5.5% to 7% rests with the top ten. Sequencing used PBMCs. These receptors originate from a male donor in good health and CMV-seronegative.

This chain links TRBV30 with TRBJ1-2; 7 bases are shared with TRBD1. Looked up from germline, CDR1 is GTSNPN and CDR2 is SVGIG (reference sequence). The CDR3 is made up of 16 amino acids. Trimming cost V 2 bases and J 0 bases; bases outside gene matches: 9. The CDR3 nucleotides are TGTGCCTGGAGTACATGGGACAGCCGGTCTAACTATGGCTACACCTTC. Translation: CAWSTWDSRSNYGYTF.

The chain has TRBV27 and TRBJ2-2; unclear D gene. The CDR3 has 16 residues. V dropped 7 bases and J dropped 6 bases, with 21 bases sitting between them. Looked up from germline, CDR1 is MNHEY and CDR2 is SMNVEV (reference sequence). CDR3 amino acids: CASTVTTLGESGELFF. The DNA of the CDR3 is TGTGCCAGCACAGTAACGACACTTGGCGAATCCGGGGAGCTGTTTTTT.

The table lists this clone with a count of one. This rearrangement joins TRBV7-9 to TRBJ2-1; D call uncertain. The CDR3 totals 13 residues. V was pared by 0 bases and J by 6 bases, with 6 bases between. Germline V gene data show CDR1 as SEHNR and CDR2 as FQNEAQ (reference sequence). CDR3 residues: CASSLAAANEQFF. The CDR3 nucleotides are TGTGCCAGCAGCTTAGCGGCCGCCAATGAGCAGTTCTTC.

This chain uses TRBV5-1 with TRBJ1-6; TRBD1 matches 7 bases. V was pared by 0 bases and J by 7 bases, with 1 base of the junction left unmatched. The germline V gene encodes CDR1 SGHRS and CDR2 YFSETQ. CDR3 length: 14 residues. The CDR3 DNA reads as TGCGCCAGCAGCTTGGCACAGGGGAATTCACCCCTCCACTTT. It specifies CASSLAQGNSPLHF.

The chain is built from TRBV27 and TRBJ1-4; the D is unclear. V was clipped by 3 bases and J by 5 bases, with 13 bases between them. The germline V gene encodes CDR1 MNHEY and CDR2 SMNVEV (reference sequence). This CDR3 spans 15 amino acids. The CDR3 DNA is TGTGCCAGCAGTTTGACCTGGGCGCACAATGAAAAACTGTTTTTT. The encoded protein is CASSLTWAHNEKLFF.

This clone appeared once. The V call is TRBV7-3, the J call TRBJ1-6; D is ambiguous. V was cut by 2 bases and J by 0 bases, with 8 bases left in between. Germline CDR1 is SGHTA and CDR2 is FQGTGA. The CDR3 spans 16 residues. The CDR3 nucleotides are TGTGCCAGCAGCTTAGAGCTCCGCTCCTATAATTCACCCCTCCACTTT. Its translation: CASSLELRSYNSPLHF. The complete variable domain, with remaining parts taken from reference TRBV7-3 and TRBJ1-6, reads GAGVSQTPSNKVTEKGKYVELRCDPISGHTALYWYRQSLGQGPEFLIYFQGTGAADDSGLPNDRFFAVRPEGSVSTLKIQRTERGDSAVYLCASSLELRSYNSPLHFGNGTRLTVT.

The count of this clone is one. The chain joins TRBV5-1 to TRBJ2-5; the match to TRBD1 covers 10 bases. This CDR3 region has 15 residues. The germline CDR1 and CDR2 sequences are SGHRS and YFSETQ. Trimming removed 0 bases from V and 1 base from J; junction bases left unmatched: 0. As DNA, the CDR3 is TGCGCCAGCAGCTTGGGGACAGGGGGCCAAGAGACCCAGTACTTC. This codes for CASSLGTGGQETQYF.

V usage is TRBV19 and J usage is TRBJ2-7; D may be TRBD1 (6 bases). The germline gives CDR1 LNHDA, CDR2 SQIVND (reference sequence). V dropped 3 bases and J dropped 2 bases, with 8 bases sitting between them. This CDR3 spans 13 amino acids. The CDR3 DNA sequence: TGTGCCAGTAGTATTGCAGGGGCCTACGAGCAGTACTTC. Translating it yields CASSIAGAYEQYF.

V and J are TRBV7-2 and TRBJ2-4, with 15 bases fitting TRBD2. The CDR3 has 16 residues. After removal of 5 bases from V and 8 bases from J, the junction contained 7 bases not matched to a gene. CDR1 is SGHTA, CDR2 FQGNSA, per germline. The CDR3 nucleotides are TGTGCCAGCAGCACCGGGACTAGCGGGGGGACACACATTCAGTACTTC. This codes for CASSTGTSGGTHIQYF.

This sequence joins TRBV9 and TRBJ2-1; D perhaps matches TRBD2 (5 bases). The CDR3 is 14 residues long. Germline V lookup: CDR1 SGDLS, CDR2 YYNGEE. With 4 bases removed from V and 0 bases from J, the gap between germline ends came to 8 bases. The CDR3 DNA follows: TGTGCCAGCAGCCTGGGGAGCTCCTACAATGAGCAGTTCTTC. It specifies CASSLGSSYNEQFF.

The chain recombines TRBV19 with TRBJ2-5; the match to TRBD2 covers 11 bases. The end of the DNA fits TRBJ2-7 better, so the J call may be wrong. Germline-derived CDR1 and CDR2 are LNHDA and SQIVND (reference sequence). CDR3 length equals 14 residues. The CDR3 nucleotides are TGTGCCAGTAACCCGGGACTAGCGGAATACGAGCAGTACTTC. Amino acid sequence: CASNPGLAEYEQYF.

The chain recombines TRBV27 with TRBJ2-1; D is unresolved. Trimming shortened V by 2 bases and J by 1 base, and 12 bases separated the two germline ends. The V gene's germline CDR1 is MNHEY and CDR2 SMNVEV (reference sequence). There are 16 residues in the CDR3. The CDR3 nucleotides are TGTGCCAGCAGTTTAGATATTAGCCATTCCTACAATGAGCAGTTCTTC. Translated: CASSLDISHSYNEQFF.

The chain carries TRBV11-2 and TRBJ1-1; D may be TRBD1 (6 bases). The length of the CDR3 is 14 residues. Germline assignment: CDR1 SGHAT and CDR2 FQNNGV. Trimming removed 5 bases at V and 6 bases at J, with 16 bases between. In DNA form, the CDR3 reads TGTGCCAGCAGCCCGATCGGGGGGCTCCCTGAAGCTTTCTTT. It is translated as CASSPIGGLPEAFF.

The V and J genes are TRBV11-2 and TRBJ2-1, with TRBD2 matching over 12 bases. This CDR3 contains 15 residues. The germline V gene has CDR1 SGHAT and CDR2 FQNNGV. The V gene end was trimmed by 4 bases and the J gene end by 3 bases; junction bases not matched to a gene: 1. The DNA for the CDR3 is TGTGCCAGCAGCTCGGGACTAGCGGGCTACAATGAGCAGTTCTTC. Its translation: CASSSGLAGYNEQFF.

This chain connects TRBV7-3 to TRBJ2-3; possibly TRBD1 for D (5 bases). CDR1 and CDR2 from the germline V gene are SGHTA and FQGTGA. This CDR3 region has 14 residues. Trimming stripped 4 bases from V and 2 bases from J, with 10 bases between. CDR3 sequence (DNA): TGTGCCAGCAGCTCGCAGGGCGTCACAGATACGCAGTATTTT. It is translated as CASSSQGVTDTQYF.

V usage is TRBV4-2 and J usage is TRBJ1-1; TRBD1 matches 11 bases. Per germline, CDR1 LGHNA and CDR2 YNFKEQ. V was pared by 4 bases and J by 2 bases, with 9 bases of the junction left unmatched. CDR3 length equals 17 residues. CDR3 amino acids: CASSLDRGQRANTEAFF. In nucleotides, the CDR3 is TGTGCCAGCAGCCTGGACAGGGGGCAGAGGGCAAACACTGAAGCTTTCTTT.

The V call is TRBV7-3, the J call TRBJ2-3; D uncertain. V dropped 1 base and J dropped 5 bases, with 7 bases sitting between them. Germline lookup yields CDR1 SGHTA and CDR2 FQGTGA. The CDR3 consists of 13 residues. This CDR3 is CASSLMQEDTQYF. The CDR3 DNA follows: TGTGCCAGCAGCTTAATGCAGGAAGATACGCAGTATTTT.

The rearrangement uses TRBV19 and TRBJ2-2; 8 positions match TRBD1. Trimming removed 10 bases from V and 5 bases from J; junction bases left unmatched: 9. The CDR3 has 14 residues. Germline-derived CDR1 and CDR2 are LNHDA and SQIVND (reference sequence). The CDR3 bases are TGTGCCACCGAGAGGACAGGGATGACCGGGGAGCTGTTTTTT. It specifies CATERTGMTGELFF.

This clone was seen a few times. CDR3 nucleotides: TGTGCCTGGAGTGTACTTCGGGGGGCCAACTATGGCTACACCTTC. Amino acids: CAWSVLRGANYGYTF. The V call is TRBV30, the J call TRBJ1-2; the D gene is possibly TRBD1 (6 bases). Trimming cost V 0 bases and J 2 bases, with 13 bases left between them. The CDR3 spans 15 residues. The germline CDR1 and CDR2 sequences are GTSNPN and SVGIG (reference sequence).

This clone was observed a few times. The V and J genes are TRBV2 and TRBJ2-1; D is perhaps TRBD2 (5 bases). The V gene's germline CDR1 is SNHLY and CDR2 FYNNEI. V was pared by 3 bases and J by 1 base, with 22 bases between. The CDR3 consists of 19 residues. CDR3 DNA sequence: TGTGCCAGCAGTGATCCGGGGTGGGGAGCAAAAGGGTCCTACAATGAGCAGTTCTTC. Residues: CASSDPGWGAKGSYNEQFF.